The text below deals with one TCR beta chain. The antigen is unknown. The CDR3 totals 14 residues. CDR1 is SGHTA, CDR2 FQGNSA, per germline. V was clipped by 3 bases and J by 1 base, with 10 bases between them. Produced via immunoSEQ multiplex PCR; TCRdb's table is partial and in-frame only. The table lists over 100,000 clones, roughly nine tenths of them singletons. The sample belongs to a study of T cell responses to AZD1222 COVID-19 vaccine. Study at large: Second doses that came at about 4 or about 12 weeks were put together. Study conclusions and caveats: Nearly half of the spike-specific TCRs reportedly recognize variant regions that carry no mutations. Just 5 to 7 people given AZD1222 tested seropositive at baseline.

Sequenced material: peripheral blood, taken on day 0 of AZD1222 vaccination. This TCR came from an adult in good health. The chain recombines TRBV7-2 with TRBJ2-7; the D gene is possibly TRBD1 (5 bases). CDR3 region: CASSFRQSSYEQYF. CDR3 nucleotides: TGTGCCAGCAGCTTCCGACAGTCTTCCTACGAGCAGTACTTC.